One and the same sample provided the 29 T cell receptor beta chains below, sequenced in a study of post-analysis software for immune sequencing data. Whole-study findings and limits: A handful of TRBV segments were significantly more frequent in patients than in controls. TRBV5-6, TRBV5-1 and TRBV20-1 were among these segments.

Their recognized antigens are unknown. Unique-molecular-identifier-tagged TCR beta cDNA libraries were used. Each CDR3 protein is one row after TCRdb ran MiXCR on the PCR reads. The sample contains roughly 400,000 distinct CDR3 sequences, roughly 38% of which appear only once. Sequencing was done on a sample of blood. Receptors were obtained from a girl under 10 years old with multiple sclerosis.

The chain has TRBV2 and TRBJ2-3; 13 bases map to TRBD2. V lost 7 bases, J lost 4 bases, and 5 bases stayed unmatched. CDR3 length equals 15 residues. Germline lookup yields CDR1 SNHLY and CDR2 FYNNEI. This CDR3 is CASMGTSGISDTQYF. In DNA form, the CDR3 reads TGTGCCAGCATGGGGACTAGCGGGATATCAGATACGCAGTATTTT.

This rearrangement joins TRBV20-1 to TRBJ2-1; weak D call: TRBD2 (5 bases). With 4 bases removed from V and 2 bases from J, the gap between germline ends came to 12 bases. The CDR3 length is 14 residues. Looked up from germline, CDR1 is DFQATT and CDR2 is SNEGSKA (reference sequence). CDR3 loop: CSAIAGAPYNEQFF. The CDR3 DNA reads TGCAGTGCTATTGCGGGTGCGCCCTACAATGAGCAGTTCTTC.

A single count supports this clonotype. The V and J genes are TRBV28 and TRBJ1-3; D is uncertain. Deletions cut 5 bases from V and 4 bases from J, with 6 bases between. Germline assignment: CDR1 MDHEN and CDR2 SYDVKM. CDR3 length: 12 residues. Here the CDR3 reads CASSTSGNTIYF. CDR3 bases: TGTGCCAGCAGTACCAGCGGAAACACCATATATTTT.

The V gene is TRBV7-2, the J gene TRBJ2-7, with unresolved D. The V end was cut by 1 base, the J end by 6 bases, with 7 bases between. CDR3 length equals 12 residues. The germline V gene has CDR1 SGHTA and CDR2 FQGNSA. In nucleotides, the CDR3 is TGTGCCAGCAGCTTAGTTCGGGCCGAGCAGTACTTC. It encodes CASSLVRAEQYF.

The chain recombines TRBV5-6 with TRBJ2-5; TRBD2 is a possible D gene (6 bases). V was pared by 3 bases and J by 9 bases, with 9 bases between. The germline gives CDR1 SGHDT, CDR2 YYEEEE. The CDR3 sequence is 11 residues long. CDR3 amino acids: CASSWDSAQYF. CDR3 sequence (DNA): TGTGCCAGCAGCTGGGACTCGGCCCAGTACTTC. Variable domain in full (rest from reference TRBV5-6 and TRBJ2-5): DAGVTQSPTHLIKTRGQQVTLRCSPKSGHDTVSWYQQALGQGPQFIFQYYEEEERQRGNFPDRFSGHQFPNYSSELNVNALLLGDSALYLCASSWDSAQYFGPGTRLLVL.

In its sample, this clonotype was seen a few times. The V and J genes are TRBV11-2 and TRBJ2-1, with TRBD2 matching 8 bases. Germline V CDR1 and CDR2: SGHAT, FQNNGV. V lost 3 bases, J lost 3 bases, and 4 bases stayed unmatched. There are 15 residues in the CDR3. The CDR3 sequence: CASSFSGGDYNEQFF. The CDR3 DNA is TGTGCCAGCAGCTTTTCGGGGGGGGACTACAATGAGCAGTTCTTC. The variable domain in full, completed from reference TRBV11-2 and TRBJ2-1, reads EAGVAQSPRYKIIEKRQSVAFWCNPISGHATLYWYQQILGQGPKLLIQFQNNGVVDDSQLPKDRFSAERLKGVDSTLKIQPAKLEDSAVYLCASSFSGGDYNEQFFGPGTRLTVL.

This chain links TRBV7-9 with TRBJ2-5; possible D gene TRBD2, 7 bases. Near its end, the DNA agrees better with TRBJ2-7, so the J call may be wrong. This CDR3 contains 16 residues. The germline gives CDR1 SEHNR, CDR2 FQNEAQ (reference sequence). As DNA, the CDR3 is TGTGCCAGCAGCCAGTGGTCGCGGGGGCAGTTCGACGAGCAGTACTTC. Translating gives CASSQWSRGQFDEQYF.

The chain joins TRBV5-1 to TRBJ2-5; a possible D gene is TRBD2 (6 bases). Germline CDR1 SGHRS, CDR2 YFSETQ. V was shortened by 7 bases and J by 2 bases, with 18 bases between the two germline ends. The CDR3 consists of 15 residues. The CDR3 nucleotides read TGCGCCAGCTCACGACGCGGGACTCTGCAAGAGACCCAGTACTTC. This gives the protein CASSRRGTLQETQYF.

J is TRBJ2-7 and V is TRBV29-1, with D hard to call. The CDR3 consists of 12 residues. The V end lost 2 bases, the J end lost 9 bases, and 14 bases lay between the germline ends. Germline loops: CDR1 SQVTM, CDR2 ANQGSEA. The CDR3 coding sequence is TGCAGCGTTGAACAGCCCCCGACGGGGCAGTACTTC. This sequence encodes CSVEQPPTGQYF.

The chain uses TRBV18 and TRBJ2-7, with D maybe TRBD2 (6 bases). Germline V gene lookup returns CDR1 KGHSH and CDR2 LQKENI. The CDR3 has 14 residues. V was cut by 3 bases and J by 5 bases, with 14 bases left in between. CDR3 sequence: CASSPTEGVDEQYF. CDR3 coding DNA: TGTGCCAGCTCACCCACGGAGGGTGTCGACGAGCAGTACTTC.

The rearrangement links TRBV5-1 to TRBJ1-5; 9 bases agree with TRBD1. Germline loops: CDR1 SGHRS, CDR2 YFSETQ. The CDR3 runs 15 residues. J lost 2 bases, V lost 3 bases, and 3 bases had no gene match. This CDR3 reads CASSWTGEGNQPQHF. CDR3 nucleotides: TGCGCCAGCAGCTGGACAGGGGAGGGCAATCAGCCCCAGCATTTT. Full variable domain (missing parts from reference TRBV5-1 and TRBJ1-5): KAGVTQTPRYLIKTRGQQVTLSCSPISGHRSVSWYQQTPGQGLQFLFEYFSETQRNKGNFPGRFSGRQFSNSRSEMNVSTLELGDSALYLCASSWTGEGNQPQHFGDGTRLSIL.

This clonotype turned up a few times. The rearrangement uses TRBV10-1 and TRBJ2-3, with D unresolved. V lost 4 bases and J lost 2, with 7 bases in between. The CDR3 sequence is 13 residues long. In germline, CDR1 is WNHNN, CDR2 SYGVQD (reference sequence). CDR3 loop: CASSAGPTDTQYF. In nucleotides, the CDR3 is TGCGCCAGCAGTGCCGGGCCCACAGATACGCAGTATTTT.

The chain recombines TRBV27 with TRBJ2-1, with D possibly matching TRBD2 (6 bases). CDR1 MNHEY and CDR2 SMNVEV come from the germline V gene (reference sequence). The length of the CDR3 is 15 residues. Trimming cost V 3 bases and J 4 bases, with 13 bases left between them. CDR3 in amino acids: CASSFGSGVYNEQFF. The CDR3 DNA is TGTGCCAGCAGTTTCGGGTCGGGAGTGTACAATGAGCAGTTCTTC.

This clonotype has just one count. The chain joins TRBV7-6 to TRBJ2-1; TRBD2 aligns across 12 bases. Germline-derived CDR1 and CDR2 are SGHVS and FNYEAQ. The CDR3 contains 17 residues. The ends lost 5 bases at V and 9 bases at J; junction bases unmatched: 14. The CDR3 region is CASSPSPTSGRGGEQFF. Written as DNA, the CDR3 is TGTGCCAGCAGCCCATCTCCGACTAGCGGGAGAGGGGGTGAGCAGTTCTTC.

The rearrangement links TRBV11-2 to TRBJ1-4; 9 nucleotides match TRBD1. The germline V gene encodes CDR1 SGHAT and CDR2 FQNNGV. The CDR3 runs to 13 residues. Trimming at V came to 5 bases and at J to 8 bases, leaving 3 bases not matched to a gene. CDR3 coding DNA: TGTGCCAGCAGCAGACAGGGGGAAGAAAAACTGTTTTTT. Encoded protein: CASSRQGEEKLFF.

The sample holds one count of this clonotype. The rearrangement links TRBV27 to TRBJ2-4, with D possibly matching TRBD2 (5 bases). Judging by the DNA end, TRBJ2-7 fits better; the J call may be wrong. CDR1 and CDR2 (germline): MNHEY, SMNVEV (reference sequence). The CDR3 contains 14 residues. In DNA form, the CDR3 reads TGTGCCAGCAGTTTACTTCGGGGAAGATACGAGCAGTACTTC. This sequence encodes CASSLLRGRYEQYF.

This chain uses TRBV4-2 with TRBJ1-1; D ambiguous. The CDR3 consists of 13 residues. Trimming removed 2 bases at V and 6 bases at J, with 10 bases between. Germline CDR1 reads LGHNA; CDR2 reads YNFKEQ. The CDR3 loop is CASSQSGGPEAFF. As DNA, the CDR3 is TGTGCCAGCAGCCAATCAGGAGGCCCTGAAGCTTTCTTT.

This clonotype was counted a few times. This rearrangement joins TRBV20-1 to TRBJ2-7; 12 bases match TRBD2. V shed 0 bases and J 2 bases; nucleotides not matched to a gene: 14. The germline V gene has CDR1 DFQATT and CDR2 SNEGSKA (reference sequence). This CDR3 is built from 19 residues. The CDR3 DNA follows: TGCAGTGCTAGAGATATGGGGGAGACTAGCGGGAGTGGTGCCTACGAGCAGTACTTC. As protein: CSARDMGETSGSGAYEQYF.

This clonotype has only a few counts. This sequence joins TRBV27 and TRBJ2-7, with D possibly matching TRBD2 (6 bases). The germline gives CDR1 MNHEY, CDR2 SMNVEV (reference sequence). Trimming removed 0 bases at V and 0 bases at J, with 9 bases between. This CDR3 is built from 15 residues. CDR3 loop: CASSLSSGGSYEQYF. Here the CDR3 DNA reads TGTGCCAGCAGTTTATCTAGCGGAGGCTCCTACGAGCAGTACTTC.

V usage is TRBV11-2 and J usage is TRBJ2-1; tentatively, D is TRBD1 (6 bases). CDR3 size: 14 residues. With 3 bases removed from V and 6 bases from J, the gap between germline ends came to 12 bases. Germline CDR1 SGHAT, CDR2 FQNNGV. For the CDR3, the DNA is TGTGCCAGCAGCTTCGGTGACAGGTTCAATGAGCAGTTCTTC. Protein sequence: CASSFGDRFNEQFF. The variable domain in full, with the rest retrieved from reference TRBV11-2 and TRBJ2-1, is EAGVAQSPRYKIIEKRQSVAFWCNPISGHATLYWYQQILGQGPKLLIQFQNNGVVDDSQLPKDRFSAERLKGVDSTLKIQPAKLEDSAVYLCASSFGDRFNEQFFGPGTRLTVL.

V usage is TRBV6-5 and J usage is TRBJ1-6; 7 bases map to TRBD1. J was trimmed by 9 bases and V by 0 bases; bases with no gene match: 8. CDR1 and CDR2 from the germline V gene are MNHEY and SVGAGI. The CDR3 spans 16 residues. The CDR3 sequence: CASSYSMTGLSSPLHF. CDR3 nucleotide sequence: TGTGCCAGCAGTTACTCCATGACAGGGCTGAGTTCACCCCTCCACTTT.

This clonotype showed up just a few times. The V gene is TRBV18, the J gene TRBJ2-1; 11 bases align to TRBD2. The CDR3 extends over 20 amino acids. Per the germline V gene, CDR1 is KGHSH and CDR2 is LQKENI. Trimming at V came to 8 bases and at J to 4 bases, leaving 22 bases not matched to a gene. For the CDR3, the DNA is TGTGCCAGCGCGCAAATCGCAAGACGACTAGCGGGGCCTAGGTACAATGAGCAGTTCTTC. This sequence encodes CASAQIARRLAGPRYNEQFF.

This clonotype came up a few times. The chain joins TRBV20-1 to TRBJ2-7, with unresolved D. From germline, CDR1 is DFQATT and CDR2 SNEGSKA (reference sequence). The CDR3 has 13 amino acids. Trimming stripped 0 bases from V and 3 bases from J, with 9 bases between. The DNA of the CDR3 is TGCAGTGCTAGAGATTCCACCTACTACGAGCAGTACTTC. Translation: CSARDSTYYEQYF.

This clonotype was seen more than once but under ten times. The chain is built from TRBV6-5 and TRBJ2-1, with no clear D. Trimming took off 0 bases at V and 1 base at J, with 13 bases between the two ends. The germline V gene encodes CDR1 MNHEY and CDR2 SVGAGI. The CDR3 has 17 amino acids. The CDR3 region has the DNA TGTGCCAGCAGTTACTCGTCCAAGGGTCGGTCCTACAATGAGCAGTTCTTC. The encoded protein is CASSYSSKGRSYNEQFF.

The chain couples TRBV7-6 to TRBJ2-7, with 14 nucleotides matching TRBD2. The length of the CDR3 is 16 residues. CDR1 and CDR2 from the germline V gene are SGHVS and FNYEAQ. Trimming cost V 4 bases and J 3 bases; bases outside gene matches: 5. CDR3 in amino acids: CASSCRLAGGDYEQYF. The CDR3 DNA is TGTGCCAGCAGCTGCCGACTAGCGGGAGGGGACTACGAGCAGTACTTC. The entire variable domain, with the rest obtained from reference TRBV7-6 and TRBJ2-7, is as follows: GAGVSQSPRYKVTKRGQDVALRCDPISGHVSLYWYRQALGQGPEFLTYFNYEAQQDKSGLPNDRFSAERPEGSISTLTIQRTEQRDSAMYRCASSCRLAGGDYEQYFGPGTRLTVT.

This clonotype has just one count. In nucleotides, the CDR3 is TGCAGTGCTAAGATACCGGGACTAGCGTATAGCGAGCAGTACTTC. Protein product: CSAKIPGLAYSEQYF. The rearrangement uses TRBV20-1 and TRBJ2-5; TRBD2 agrees at 10 bases. The assigned J gene may be wrong: the sequence end matches TRBJ2-7 better. Germline values: CDR1 DFQATT, CDR2 SNEGSKA (reference sequence). CDR3 length equals 15 residues.

CDR3 nucleotide sequence: TGTGCCAGCAGTTACTCACGGCGGGGTGGCTACACCTTC. The encoded protein is CASSYSRRGGYTF. This rearrangement joins TRBV6-5 to TRBJ1-2; D remains ambiguous. The CDR3 is made up of 13 amino acids. The germline V and J ends were trimmed by 0 bases and 7 bases, with 9 bases remaining between them. Germline V gene data show CDR1 as MNHEY and CDR2 as SVGAGI.

Note on this clonotype: One junction end disagrees with the germline gene, perhaps due to a read error. The rearrangement links TRBV24-1 to TRBJ2-1, with D uncertain. The CDR3 is made up of 13 amino acids. In germline, CDR1 is KGHDR, CDR2 SFDVKD. In nucleotides, the CDR3 is TGTGCCACCAGTGTCGATTTAGGGAATGGGCAGTTCTTC. The encoded protein is CATSVDLGNGQFF.

In this sample, this clonotype turned up a few times. The chain uses TRBV6-5 and TRBJ1-2, with D unclear. CDR1 MNHEY and CDR2 SVGAGI come from the germline V gene. The CDR3 extends over 12 amino acids. Trimming took off 4 bases at V and 8 bases at J, with 11 bases between the two ends. CDR3 region: CASSSGIQGYTF. CDR3 bases: TGTGCCAGCAGTTCCGGGATCCAGGGCTACACCTTC.